The TCR beta chain under discussion was sequenced for a study of blood T cells in healthy people across ages. Overall study findings and caveats: Comparison with aged donors showed that long-lived donors had more naive CD4+ cells and higher diversity.

The V end lost 0 bases, the J end lost 3 bases, and 11 bases lay between the germline ends. CDR3 length: 15 amino acids. CDR1 and CDR2 (germline): MNHEY, SVGAGI. Healthy Caucasian individuals from Russia aged about 6 to 95 were enrolled as donors. Each sample yielded at least 6 million isolated PBMCs. Sample-barcoded 5' priming and a J-beta primer mix drove a second PCR of about 7 to 12 cycles. TCRdb recomputed calls from the 5' RACE reads with MiXCR, one row per CDR3 protein. Seen here are 1.5 million to 2 million distinct CDR3 sequences, around 35% observed once, and the top ten hold about 10%. To note about this clonotype: What it binds is not known.

The source material was blood. This clonotype was sampled from a woman aged 25 to 45 in good health. The J gene is TRBJ1-1, the V gene TRBV6-5, with D tentatively TRBD1 (6 bases). In DNA form, the CDR3 reads TGTGCCAGCAGTTACTCGGGGGCTATCGACACTGAAGCTTTCTTT. The encoded protein is CASSYSGAIDTEAFF.